The 25 T cell receptor beta chains below were found in one sample sequenced in a study of cytomegalovirus exposure and HLA in healthy donors. PCR primers comprised 60 Vbeta and 13 Jbeta primers. Repertoires were generated with immunoSEQ multiplex PCR, while TCRdb's copy carries only in-frame clones and drops some. The sample includes 150,000 to 170,000 clones, around 84% seen only once; the top ten take around 5.6%. Sequencing was carried out using PBMCs. The receptors were sampled from a woman aged 40 to 50 in good health and CMV-seropositive.

This chain connects TRBV27 to TRBJ2-5; TRBD1 matches at 7 bases. The CDR3 runs 13 residues. From germline, CDR1 is MNHEY and CDR2 SMNVEV (reference sequence). V shed 6 bases and J 2 bases; nucleotides not matched to a gene: 3. The CDR3 coding sequence is TGTGCCAGCAGGGGGGACAGACAAGAGACCCAGTACTTC. This gives the protein CASRGDRQETQYF.

This sequence joins TRBV5-4 and TRBJ2-1; 14 bases map to TRBD2. Unmatched junction bases numbered 7, after V lost 1 base and J lost 10 bases. CDR1 is SGHNT and CDR2 is YYREEE in the germline V gene (reference sequence). This CDR3 spans 16 amino acids. The CDR3 loop reads CASSLKGLAGVGEQFF. The CDR3 nucleotides read TGTGCCAGCAGCTTGAAGGGACTAGCGGGAGTAGGGGAGCAGTTCTTC.

There are a few counts of this clone. V is TRBV10-3 and J is TRBJ2-7; 9 bases agree with TRBD1. V lost 2 bases to trimming and J lost 2 bases; unmatched junction nucleotides: 7. The CDR3 loop spans 16 amino acids. CDR1 is ENHRY and CDR2 is SYGVKD in the germline V gene. The DNA of the CDR3 is TGTGCCATCAGTGAGGGAGTGGGACAGGGTACCTACGAGCAGTACTTC. As protein: CAISEGVGQGTYEQYF.

This clone has only one observation. The rearrangement links TRBV28 to TRBJ1-2, with 12 nucleotides matching TRBD1. From germline, CDR1 is MDHEN and CDR2 SYDVKM. With 7 bases clipped from V and 9 bases from J, the junction kept 12 bases outside the gene matches. This CDR3 contains 15 residues. The CDR3 region has the DNA TGTGCCAGCAACCGACCCGGGACAGGGGGCGGTAGCTACACCTTC. Protein product: CASNRPGTGGGSYTF.

This chain connects TRBV15 to TRBJ2-7, with D tentatively TRBD2 (6 bases). This CDR3 contains 15 residues. Trimming took 3 bases from V and 6 from J, leaving 18 bases between them. Germline loops: CDR1 LNHNV, CDR2 YYDKDF (reference sequence). The CDR3 DNA reads TGTGCCACCAGCAGGCGGGGAGGAGAGTCCGGCGAGCAGTACTTC. Amino acids: CATSRRGGESGEQYF.

V usage is TRBV7-6 and J usage is TRBJ2-5; 13 nucleotides line up with TRBD2. TRBJ2-7 explains the end of the DNA better; the J call may be wrong. CDR3 size: 15 residues. Per germline, CDR1 SGHVS and CDR2 FNYEAQ. This CDR3 is CASSSGLAGSYEQYF. Written as DNA, the CDR3 is TGTGCCAGCAGCTCGGGACTAGCGGGGTCCTACGAGCAGTACTTC.

This clone was counted only a few times. This chain joins TRBV7-9 and TRBJ1-2; D gene uncertain. With 2 bases removed from V and 1 base from J, the gap between germline ends came to 11 bases. The CDR3 runs to 15 residues. CDR1 SEHNR and CDR2 FQNEAQ come from the germline V gene (reference sequence). CDR3 sequence: CASSLPREINYGYTF. CDR3 DNA: TGTGCCAGCAGCTTACCCCGGGAAATTAACTATGGCTACACCTTC.

V gene TRBV5-4 combines with J gene TRBJ2-2; TRBD1 matches at 8 bases. This CDR3 has 14 amino acids. Trimming took 5 bases from V and 3 from J; bases not matched to a gene: 3. From germline, CDR1 is SGHNT and CDR2 YYREEE (reference sequence). CDR3 region: CASRPTGDTGELFF. The CDR3 DNA follows: TGTGCCAGCAGGCCGACAGGGGACACCGGGGAGCTGTTTTTT.

This clone was found a few times. This sequence joins TRBV2 and TRBJ1-1; the match to TRBD1 covers 8 bases. Germline CDR1 reads SNHLY; CDR2 reads FYNNEI. This CDR3 is 13 amino acids long. V gave up 5 bases and J gave up 5 bases; unmatched junction bases: 4. CDR3 in DNA: TGTGCCAGCAGTTCGGACAGGGAGACTGAAGCTTTCTTT. Translated, it gives CASSSDRETEAFF. Based on the CDR3 plus reference TRBV2 and TRBJ1-1, the full variable domain is EPEVTQTPSHQVTQMGQEVILRCVPISNHLYFYWYRQILGQKVEFLVSFYNNEISEKSEIFDDQFSVERPDGSNFTLKIRSTKLEDSAMYFCASSSDRETEAFFGQGTRLTVV.

Comments on this clone: The same CDR3 arises from other DNA sequences in this sample as well. The chain recombines TRBV19 with TRBJ1-5; D possibly corresponds to TRBD1 (5 bases). The V end lost 3 bases, the J end lost 1 base, and 7 bases lay between the germline ends. The CDR3 consists of 14 residues. Germline V gives CDR1 LNHDA, CDR2 SQIVND (reference sequence). This CDR3 is CASSIGASNQPQHF. The DNA for the CDR3 is TGTGCCAGTAGTATTGGGGCGAGCAATCAGCCCCAGCATTTT.

Concerning this clone: An end of the junction differs from the germline gene, which may be a read error. The gene calls are TRBV2 and TRBJ1-4; TRBD1 might be the D (5 bases). Germline lookup yields CDR1 SNHLY and CDR2 FYNNEI. There are 15 residues in the CDR3. The CDR3 sequence: CTSSDDRGIFEKLFF. The CDR3 DNA sequence: TGTACCAGCAGCGATGACAGAGGTATCTTCGAAAAACTGTTTTTT.

The chain recombines TRBV11-3 with TRBJ2-3, with 9 bases aligning to TRBD2. V lost 3 bases to trimming and J lost 7 bases; unmatched junction nucleotides: 5. CDR1 is SGHNT, CDR2 YENEEA, per germline. This CDR3 comprises 14 residues. The CDR3 loop is CASSFGTSIHTQYF. For the CDR3, the DNA is TGTGCCAGCAGCTTCGGGACTAGCATCCATACGCAGTATTTT.

The chain employs TRBV2 and TRBJ2-7; 10 bases line up with TRBD2. Germline loops: CDR1 SNHLY, CDR2 FYNNEI. This CDR3 region has 15 residues. J gave up 1 base and V 6 bases, and 6 bases lay outside the gene matches. In DNA, the CDR3 is TGTGCCAGCAGGGCTAGCGGGAGTCCTTCCTACGAGCAGTACTTC. The encoded protein is CASRASGSPSYEQYF.

This clone appeared a single time. The chain carries TRBV28 and TRBJ1-2, with D uncertain. The germline gives CDR1 MDHEN, CDR2 SYDVKM. Trimming took off 3 bases at V and 1 base at J, with 9 bases between the two ends. The CDR3 extends over 14 amino acids. The CDR3 sequence: CASSFGGDNYGYTF. The CDR3 region has the DNA TGTGCCAGCAGTTTCGGCGGGGATAACTATGGCTACACCTTC.

The table lists this clone with a count of one. The chain combines TRBV27 with TRBJ2-3, with 8 positions matching TRBD1. Germline-derived CDR1 and CDR2 are MNHEY and SMNVEV (reference sequence). The CDR3 totals 16 residues. The V gene end was trimmed by 8 bases and the J gene end by 2 bases; junction bases not matched to a gene: 12. The CDR3 bases are TGTGCCAGCTCTCCCGCGCAGGGGGCAAACACAGATACGCAGTATTTT. Translated: CASSPAQGANTDTQYF.

This sequence joins TRBV18 and TRBJ1-2; possibly TRBD1 for D (5 bases). V shed 2 bases and J shed 3 bases, with 16 bases lying between them. From germline, CDR1 is KGHSH and CDR2 LQKENI. This CDR3 is 16 amino acids long. For the CDR3, the DNA is TGTGCCAGCTCACCAGCCGCCACGGGGGGGGACTATGGCTACACCTTC. It is translated as CASSPAATGGDYGYTF.

The chain employs TRBV7-6 and TRBJ2-1; 10 nucleotides agree with TRBD2. This CDR3 has 15 amino acids. The germline V gene has CDR1 SGHVS and CDR2 FNYEAQ. The ends lost 5 bases at V and 7 bases at J; junction bases unmatched: 8. This chain's CDR3 is CASSHRAGGGNEQFF. In DNA form, the CDR3 reads TGTGCCAGCAGCCACAGAGCGGGAGGGGGGAATGAGCAGTTCTTC.

This clone was found once. J is TRBJ2-5 and V is TRBV29-1, with 12 bases identical to TRBD2. The J call may be incorrect, as the DNA end agrees better with TRBJ2-7. Germline assignment: CDR1 SQVTM and CDR2 ANQGSEA. CDR3 length: 14 amino acids. CDR3 protein: CSVDGLAGSYEQYF. Written as DNA, the CDR3 is TGCAGCGTTGACGGACTAGCGGGGTCCTACGAGCAGTACTTC.

The chain links TRBV7-9 to TRBJ2-7; the match to TRBD1 covers 11 bases. Germline CDR1 and CDR2: SEHNR and FQNEAQ (reference sequence). The CDR3 extends over 13 amino acids. V shed 5 bases and J 8 bases; nucleotides not matched to a gene: 5. DNA for the CDR3: TGTGCCAGCAGCGTAGGGGACAGGGGGAAGCAGTACTTC. This codes for CASSVGDRGKQYF.

This clone was picked up a small number of times. The chain combines TRBV2 with TRBJ2-2; a possible D gene is TRBD1 (6 bases). The V gene lost 6 bases and the J gene lost 4 bases, with 15 bases spanning the gap. Looked up from germline, CDR1 is SNHLY and CDR2 is FYNNEI. This CDR3 spans 15 amino acids. The CDR3 DNA is TGTGCCAGCAGGGGGGCCGGCGCGGGCACCGGGGAGCTGTTTTTT. It yields the protein CASRGAGAGTGELFF.

This sequence joins TRBV25-1 and TRBJ1-2, with D possibly being TRBD1 (6 bases). The germline V gene encodes CDR1 MGHDK and CDR2 SYGVNS. CDR3 length equals 16 residues. V gave up 3 bases and J gave up 0 bases, with 14 bases separating them. CDR3 nucleotides: TGTGCCAGCAGTGATCCCCGGGACACCACTAACTATGGCTACACCTTC. Its protein product is CASSDPRDTTNYGYTF.

The chain employs TRBV7-9 and TRBJ2-7; D is perhaps TRBD1 (5 bases). The germline gives CDR1 SEHNR, CDR2 FQNEAQ (reference sequence). The CDR3 covers 13 residues. V lost 3 bases to trimming and J lost 5 bases, with 11 bases between them. Written as DNA, the CDR3 is TGTGCCAGCAGCTTGTCCAGGGTCAACGAGCAGTACTTC. Protein sequence: CASSLSRVNEQYF.

Details on this clone: Different DNA sequences within this sample yield the same CDR3. The chain is built from TRBV5-1 and TRBJ2-5; possibly TRBD1 for D (6 bases). Germline V CDR1 and CDR2: SGHRS, YFSETQ. This CDR3 has 13 amino acids. V lost 3 bases to trimming and J lost 5 bases, with 11 bases between them. In nucleotides, the CDR3 is TGCGCCAGCAGCTCTCCTGGGGGCGAGACCCAGTACTTC. Protein sequence: CASSSPGGETQYF.

The chain has TRBV28 and TRBJ2-7; 7 positions match TRBD2. J was trimmed by 2 bases and V by 5 bases; bases with no gene match: 9. The germline V gene encodes CDR1 MDHEN and CDR2 SYDVKM. The CDR3 spans 15 residues. CDR3 DNA sequence: TGTGCCAGCAGTGAGGCCAGCGGGAAGGCCTACGAGCAGTACTTC. The encoded protein is CASSEASGKAYEQYF.

The chain combines TRBV11-2 with TRBJ1-1; the D is unclear. The CDR3 consists of 13 residues. Trimming took off 3 bases at V and 1 base at J, with 6 bases between the two ends. Germline V gene lookup returns CDR1 SGHAT and CDR2 FQNNGV. Here the CDR3 DNA reads TGTGCCAGCAGCTTGGCAGGGAACACTGAAGCTTTCTTT. Amino acid sequence: CASSLAGNTEAFF.